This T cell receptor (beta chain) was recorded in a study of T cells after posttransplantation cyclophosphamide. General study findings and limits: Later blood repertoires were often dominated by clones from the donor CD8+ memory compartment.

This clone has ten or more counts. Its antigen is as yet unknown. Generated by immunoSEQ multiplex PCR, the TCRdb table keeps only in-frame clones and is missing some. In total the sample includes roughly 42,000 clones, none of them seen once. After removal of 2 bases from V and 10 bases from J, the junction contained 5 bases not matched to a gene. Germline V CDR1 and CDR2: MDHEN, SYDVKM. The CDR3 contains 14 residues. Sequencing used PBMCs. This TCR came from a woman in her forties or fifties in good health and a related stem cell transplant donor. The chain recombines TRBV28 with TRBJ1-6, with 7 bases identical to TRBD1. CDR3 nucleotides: TGTGCCAGCAGTTTAAACAGGGGTTCCTCACCCCTCCACTTT. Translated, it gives CASSLNRGSSPLHF.